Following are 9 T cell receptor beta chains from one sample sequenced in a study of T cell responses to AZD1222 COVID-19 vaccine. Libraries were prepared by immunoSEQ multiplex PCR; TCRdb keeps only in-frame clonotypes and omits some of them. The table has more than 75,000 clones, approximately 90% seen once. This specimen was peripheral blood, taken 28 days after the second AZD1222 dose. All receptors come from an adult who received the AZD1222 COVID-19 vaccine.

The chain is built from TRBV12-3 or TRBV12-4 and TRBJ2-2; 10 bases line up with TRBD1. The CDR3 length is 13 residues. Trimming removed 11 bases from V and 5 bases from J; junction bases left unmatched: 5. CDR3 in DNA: TGTGCCTCCGGGACAGGGGTAACCGGGGAGCTGTTTTTT. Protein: CASGTGVTGELFF.

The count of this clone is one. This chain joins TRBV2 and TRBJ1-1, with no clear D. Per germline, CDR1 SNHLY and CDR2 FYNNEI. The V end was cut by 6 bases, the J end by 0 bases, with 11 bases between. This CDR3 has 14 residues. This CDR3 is CASSQRGVNTEAFF. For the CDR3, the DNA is TGTGCCAGCAGCCAACGGGGTGTGAACACTGAAGCTTTCTTT.

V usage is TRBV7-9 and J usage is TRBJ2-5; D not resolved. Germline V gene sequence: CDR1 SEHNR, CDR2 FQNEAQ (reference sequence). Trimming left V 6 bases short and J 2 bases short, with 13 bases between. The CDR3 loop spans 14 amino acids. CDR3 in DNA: TGTGCCAGCAGTCAAGGGCGCAGTCAAGAGACCCAGTACTTC. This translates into CASSQGRSQETQYF.

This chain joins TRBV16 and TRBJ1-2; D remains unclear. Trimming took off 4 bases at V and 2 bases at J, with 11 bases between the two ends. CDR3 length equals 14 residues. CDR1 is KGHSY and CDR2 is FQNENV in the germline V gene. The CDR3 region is CASSPLDTNYGYTF. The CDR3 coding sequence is TGTGCCAGCAGCCCCCTAGACACCAACTATGGCTACACCTTC.

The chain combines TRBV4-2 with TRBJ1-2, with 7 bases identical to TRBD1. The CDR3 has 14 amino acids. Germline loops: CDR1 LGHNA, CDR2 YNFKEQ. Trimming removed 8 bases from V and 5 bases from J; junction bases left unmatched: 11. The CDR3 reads CASAGTATLYGYTF. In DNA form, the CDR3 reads TGTGCCAGCGCGGGGACAGCAACCCTGTATGGCTACACCTTC.

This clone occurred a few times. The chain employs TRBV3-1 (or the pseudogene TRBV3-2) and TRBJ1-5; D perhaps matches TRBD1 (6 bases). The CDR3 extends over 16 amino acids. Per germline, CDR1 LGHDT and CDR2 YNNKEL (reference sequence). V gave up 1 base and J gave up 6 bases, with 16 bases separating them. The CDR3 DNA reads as TGTGCCAGCAGCCAAGGGGGTGGGGGCGAAGGTCAGCCCCAGCATTTT. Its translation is CASSQGGGGEGQPQHF.

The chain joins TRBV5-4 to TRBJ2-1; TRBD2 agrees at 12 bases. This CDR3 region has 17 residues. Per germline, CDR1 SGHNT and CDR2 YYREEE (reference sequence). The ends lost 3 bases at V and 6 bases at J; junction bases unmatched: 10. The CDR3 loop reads CASSSSLAGGLFNEQFF. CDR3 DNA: TGTGCCAGCAGCTCTTCACTAGCGGGGGGTCTCTTCAATGAGCAGTTCTTC.

The CDR3 protein is CASSQRGVSNQPQHF. The CDR3 DNA reads as TGTGCCAGTAGCCAGAGGGGAGTTAGCAATCAGCCCCAGCATTTT. V usage is TRBV19 and J usage is TRBJ1-5; D possibly corresponds to TRBD1 (5 bases). V was pared by 6 bases and J by 0 bases, with 12 bases between. The CDR3 spans 15 residues. Germline V gives CDR1 LNHDA, CDR2 SQIVND (reference sequence).

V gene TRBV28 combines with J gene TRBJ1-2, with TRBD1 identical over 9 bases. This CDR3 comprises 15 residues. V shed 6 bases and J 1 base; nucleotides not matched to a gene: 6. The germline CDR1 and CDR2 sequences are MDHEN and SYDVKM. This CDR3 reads CASSTTGGNNYGYTF. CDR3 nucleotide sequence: TGTGCCAGCAGCACAACAGGGGGCAATAACTATGGCTACACCTTC.